This TCR beta chain is from a study of patients and donors after allogeneic stem cell transplantation. From the RT-PCR reads, TCRdb called clonotypes with MiXCR, one entry per CDR3 protein. The sample holds 200,000 to 250,000 distinct CDR3 sequences; roughly 15% are singletons and the top ten take 11%. V lost 5 bases, J lost 4 bases, and 10 bases stayed unmatched. Germline lookup yields CDR1 SGHTA and CDR2 FQGNSA. The CDR3 has 17 residues. This clonotype was observed many times. V gene TRBV7-2 combines with J gene TRBJ2-3; TRBD2 agrees at 12 bases. The TCR was taken from a human donor who was either an allogeneic HSCT recipient or a stem cell or donor lymphocyte infusion donor (not recorded which). It is not recorded whose cells these are; they may come from a transplant donor. The sequenced sample was blood, either unsorted or a sorted T cell fraction (not recorded which). CDR3 nucleotides: TGTGCCAGCAGCGCCTGGACTAGCGGGGTTTGGTCAGATACGCAGTATTTT. Protein product: CASSAWTSGVWSDTQYF.